The clone carrying this TCR beta chain came up many times. The data derive from a study of neurological immune-mediated disorders. The method for making cDNA was 5'RACE, and it used 10-nucleotide random UMIs. Each CDR3 protein is one row after TCRdb ran MiXCR on the 5' RACE reads. Among 25,000 to 35,000 distinct CDR3 sequences listed, over 3.5% were seen once. The CDR3 loop spans 15 amino acids. CDR1 and CDR2 from the germline V gene are MDHEN and SYDVKM. With 6 bases removed from V and 5 bases from J, the gap between germline ends came to 19 bases. The chain recombines TRBV28 with TRBJ2-5; D not resolved. This clonotype was obtained from a woman aged 35 to 49 in good health. The sequencing sample was made of CD4+ T cells from blood. CDR3 sequence reads: CASSLDGLLGETQYF. The CDR3 DNA follows: TGTGCCAGCAGCCTGGACGGGCTTCTGGGGGAGACCCAGTACTTC.